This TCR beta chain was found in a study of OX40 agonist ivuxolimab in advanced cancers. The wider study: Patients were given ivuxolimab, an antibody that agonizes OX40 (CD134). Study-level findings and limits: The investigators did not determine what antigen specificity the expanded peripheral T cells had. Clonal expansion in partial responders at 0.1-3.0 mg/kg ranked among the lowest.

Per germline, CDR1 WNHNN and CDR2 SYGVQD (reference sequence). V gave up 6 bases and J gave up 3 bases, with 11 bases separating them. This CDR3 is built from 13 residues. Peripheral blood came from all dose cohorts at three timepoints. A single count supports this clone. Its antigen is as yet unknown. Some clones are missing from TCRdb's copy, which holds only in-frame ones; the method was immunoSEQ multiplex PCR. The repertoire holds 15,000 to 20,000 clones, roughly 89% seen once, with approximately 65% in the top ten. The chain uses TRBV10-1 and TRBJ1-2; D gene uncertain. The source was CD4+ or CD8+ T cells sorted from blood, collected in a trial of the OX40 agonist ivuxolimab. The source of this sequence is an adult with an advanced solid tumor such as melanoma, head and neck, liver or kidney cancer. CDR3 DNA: TGCGCCAGCAGGGATGGGCTAGACTATGGCTACACCTTC. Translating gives CASRDGLDYGYTF.